A selection of T cell receptor beta chains follows, all from one sample in a study of beta chain features in type 1 diabetes. Here immunoSEQ multiplex PCR was the method, and the copy in TCRdb shows in-frame clones only, minus some. The sample lists hundreds of thousands of clones; 15% to 20% were seen once. What was sequenced was naive CD4+ T cells from blood. The receptors come from a young woman in good health. CDR3s include the opening cysteine and the closing phenylalanine or tryptophan. Fields, in order: V gene, D gene, clone size, J gene, CDR3 DNA, CDR3 protein. A D gene is named only where the DNA matches it firmly. Rows may omit the clone size; those that give it use once, few, many or a size class.

TRBV28	TRBD1	.	TRBJ2-7	TGTGCCAGCAGATTACAGGGGGCTGTCTACGAGCAGTACTTC	CASRLQGAVYEQYF
TRBV10-3	TRBD1	.	TRBJ1-5	TGTGCCACCTCGACAGGGCCAAACCAGCCCCAGCATTTT	CATSTGPNQPQHF
TRBV18	TRBD1	few	TRBJ1-5	TGTGCCAGCCGCCGTGCACCGGACAGGGGGGGAGAAGGGTTGAATAGCAATCAGCCCCAGCATTTT	CASRRAPDRGGEGLNSNQPQHF
TRBV7-2	.	.	TRBJ1-2	TGTGCCAGCAGCCTAGGTGGGGTGGCGGGCTATGGCTACACCTTC	CASSLGGVAGYGYTF
TRBV6-6	TRBD1	once	TRBJ1-1	TGTGCCAGCAGTGTTTTTTCAGGGGGAATAACTGAAGCTTTCTTT	CASSVFSGGITEAFF
TRBV2	TRBD2	many	TRBJ2-1	TGTGCCAGCAGTAACGGACTAGCGGGAGTTCATGAGCAGTTCTTC	CASSNGLAGVHEQFF
TRBV6-6	TRBD2	once	TRBJ2-1	TGTGCCACCCTATGGGCTAGCGGGGACAATGAGCAGTTCTTC	CATLWASGDNEQFF
TRBV7-2	TRBD1	few	TRBJ1-1	TGTGCCACCGCAGAACAGGGGGCGAACACTGAAGCTTTCTTT	CATAEQGANTEAFF
TRBV5-5	.	.	TRBJ2-7	TGTGCCAGCAGCTTGGGAGGTTACTACGAGCAGTACTTC	CASSLGGYYEQYF
TRBV5-1	.	few	TRBJ2-6	TGCGCCAGCAGCTTCCGCTCTGGGGCCAACGTCCTGACTTTC	CASSFRSGANVLTF
TRBV6-5	.	few	TRBJ1-2	TGTGCCAGCAGAATGACGGATTTCTATGGCTACACCTTC	CASRMTDFYGYTF
TRBV4-1	TRBD2	.	TRBJ2-1	TGCGCCAGCAGCCGGGGACTAGCGGGAGGTTCCGCCTACAATGAGCAGTTCTTC	CASSRGLAGGSAYNEQFF
TRBV5-1	.	few	TRBJ1-1	TGCGCCAGCAGCTTGGATGGGGCTTTGAGCACTGAAGCTTTCTTT	CASSLDGALSTEAFF
TRBV19	.	few	TRBJ2-4	TGTGCCAGTAGTGCGGGGTCCGAGGCTGGCAAAAACATTCAGTACTTC	CASSAGSEAGKNIQYF
TRBV2	.	.	TRBJ2-1	TGTGCCAGCACAGGCGGCACCTACAATGAGCAGTTCTTC	CASTGGTYNEQFF
TRBV7-8	TRBD1	.	TRBJ2-5	TGTGCCAGCAGTTCCAAGCCGACAGGGAGCTTATACCAAGAGACCCAGTACTTC	CASSSKPTGSLYQETQYF
TRBV4-1	TRBD2	few	TRBJ2-3	TGCGCCAGCAGCCAAGCCCCGACTAGCGGGAGTATAGATACGCAGTATTTT	CASSQAPTSGSIDTQYF
TRBV7-3	TRBD2	.	TRBJ2-1	TGTGCCAGCAGCTCCGGGGGACTAGAAGTTAATGAGCAGTTCTTC	CASSSGGLEVNEQFF
TRBV7-2	TRBD2	few	TRBJ2-5	TGTGCCAGCAGCCTAAGCAGACTAGCTCGAGAGACCCAGTACTTC	CASSLSRLARETQYF
TRBV6-5	.	few	TRBJ1-1	TGTGCCAGCAGTTACTCGTCACAGGCCCCCGCAGGGACAGCTTTCTTT	CASSYSSQAPAGTAFF
TRBV7-9	.	.	TRBJ2-1	TGTGCCAGCACCTGGGGTGGCTATGAGCAGTTCTTC	CASTWGGYEQFF
TRBV6-5	TRBD2	few	TRBJ2-7	TGTGCCAGCAGTGTTCTATCGGGACTATTATACGAGCAGTACTTC	CASSVLSGLLYEQYF
TRBV19	TRBD1	few	TRBJ2-5	TGTGCCAGTAGTATCGACAGGGGAGAGACCCAGTACTTC	CASSIDRGETQYF
TRBV25-1	.	.	TRBJ2-1	TGTGCCAGCAGTGAACCAAAGAGCAATGAGCAGTTCTTC	CASSEPKSNEQFF
TRBV28	.	few	TRBJ2-5	TGTGCCGGACCATTTGTAGCGGAAGAGACCCAGTACTTC	CAGPFVAEETQYF
TRBV6-5	.	few	TRBJ2-1	TGTGCCAGCAGCCGACTAACCTCCTACAATGAGCAGTTCTTC	CASSRLTSYNEQFF
TRBV18	.	.	TRBJ1-5	TGTGCCAGCTCAAGTGGGGTGGGCAATCAGCCCCAGCATTTT	CASSSGVGNQPQHF
TRBV5-1	TRBD2	few	TRBJ2-2	TGCGCCAGCAGCTCCGGACTAGCGGGGCACACCGGGGAGCTGTTTTTT	CASSSGLAGHTGELFF
TRBV12-5	.	.	TRBJ2-1	TGTGCTAGTGGCCGAGACAATTGGGGGGACAATGAGCAGTTCTTC	CASGRDNWGDNEQFF